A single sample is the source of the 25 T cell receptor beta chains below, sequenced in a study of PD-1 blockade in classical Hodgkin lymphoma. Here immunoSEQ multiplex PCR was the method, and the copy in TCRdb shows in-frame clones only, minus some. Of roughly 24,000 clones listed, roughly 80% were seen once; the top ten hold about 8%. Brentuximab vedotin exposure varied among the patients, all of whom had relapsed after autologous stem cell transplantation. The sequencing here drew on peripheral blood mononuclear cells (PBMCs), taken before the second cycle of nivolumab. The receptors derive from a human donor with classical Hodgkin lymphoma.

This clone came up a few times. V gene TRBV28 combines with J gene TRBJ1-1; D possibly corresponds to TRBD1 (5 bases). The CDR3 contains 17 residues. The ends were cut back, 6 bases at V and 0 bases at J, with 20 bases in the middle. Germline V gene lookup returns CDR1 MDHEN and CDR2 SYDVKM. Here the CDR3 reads CASSSTGPWSMNTEAFF. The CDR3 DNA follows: TGTGCCAGCAGCTCAACAGGACCCTGGTCTATGAACACTGAAGCTTTCTTT. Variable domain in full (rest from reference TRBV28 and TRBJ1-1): DVKVTQSSRYLVKRTGEKVFLECVQDMDHENMFWYRQDPGLGLRLIYFSYDVKMKEKGDIPEGYSVSREKKERFSLILESASTNQTSMYLCASSSTGPWSMNTEAFFGQGTRLTVV.

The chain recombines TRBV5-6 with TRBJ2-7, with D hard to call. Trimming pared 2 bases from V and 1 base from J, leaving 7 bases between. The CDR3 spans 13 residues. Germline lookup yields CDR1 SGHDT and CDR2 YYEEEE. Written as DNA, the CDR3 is TGTGCCAGCAGCTTATTAGGGTCCTACGAGCAGTACTTC. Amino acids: CASSLLGSYEQYF.

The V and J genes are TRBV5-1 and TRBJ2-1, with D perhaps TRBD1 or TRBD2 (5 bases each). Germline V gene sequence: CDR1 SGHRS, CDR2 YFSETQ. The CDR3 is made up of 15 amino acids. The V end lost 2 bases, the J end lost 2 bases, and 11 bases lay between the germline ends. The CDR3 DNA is TGCGCCAGCAGCTTAGGGGACGGCACCTACAATGAGCAGTTCTTC. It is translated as CASSLGDGTYNEQFF.

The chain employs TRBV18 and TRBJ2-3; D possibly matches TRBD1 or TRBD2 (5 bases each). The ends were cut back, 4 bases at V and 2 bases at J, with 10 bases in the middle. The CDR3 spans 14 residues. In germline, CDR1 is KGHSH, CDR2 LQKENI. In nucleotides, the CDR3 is TGTGCCAGCTCACAGGGACCAAACACAGATACGCAGTATTTT. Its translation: CASSQGPNTDTQYF.

The CDR3 DNA follows: TGTGCCAGCAGCTTGGGGACGGCAGGGAAAAAGACCCAGTACTTC. As protein: CASSLGTAGKKTQYF. J is TRBJ2-5 and V is TRBV5-8; maybe TRBD1 (5 bases). CDR3 length equals 15 residues. CDR1 is SGHTS and CDR2 is YDEGEE in the germline V gene. V dropped 0 bases and J dropped 6 bases, with 15 bases sitting between them.

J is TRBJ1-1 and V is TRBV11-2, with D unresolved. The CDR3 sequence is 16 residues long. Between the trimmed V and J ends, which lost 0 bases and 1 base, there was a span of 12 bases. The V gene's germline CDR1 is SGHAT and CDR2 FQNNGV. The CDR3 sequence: CASSLDARVRNTEAFF. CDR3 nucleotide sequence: TGTGCCAGCAGCTTAGACGCAAGGGTCCGGAACACTGAAGCTTTCTTT.

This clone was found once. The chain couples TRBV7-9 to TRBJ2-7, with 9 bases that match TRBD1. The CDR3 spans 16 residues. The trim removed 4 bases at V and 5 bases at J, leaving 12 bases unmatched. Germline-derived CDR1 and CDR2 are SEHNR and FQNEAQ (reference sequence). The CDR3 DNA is TGTGCCAGCAGCTCAAACCGGGACAGGGCCATCCACGAGCAGTACTTC. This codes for CASSSNRDRAIHEQYF.

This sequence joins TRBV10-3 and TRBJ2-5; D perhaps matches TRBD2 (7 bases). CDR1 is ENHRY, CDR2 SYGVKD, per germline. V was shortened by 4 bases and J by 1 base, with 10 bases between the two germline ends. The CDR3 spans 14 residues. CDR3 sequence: CAISGGGSQETQYF. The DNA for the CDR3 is TGTGCCATCAGTGGGGGGGGCAGCCAAGAGACCCAGTACTTC.

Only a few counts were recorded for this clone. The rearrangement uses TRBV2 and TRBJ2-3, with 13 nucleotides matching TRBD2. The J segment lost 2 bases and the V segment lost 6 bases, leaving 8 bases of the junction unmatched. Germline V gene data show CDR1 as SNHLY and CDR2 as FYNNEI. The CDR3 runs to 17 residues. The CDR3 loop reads CASRTSGGTTPTDTQYF. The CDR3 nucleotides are TGTGCCAGCAGGACTAGCGGGGGGACAACTCCCACAGATACGCAGTATTTT.

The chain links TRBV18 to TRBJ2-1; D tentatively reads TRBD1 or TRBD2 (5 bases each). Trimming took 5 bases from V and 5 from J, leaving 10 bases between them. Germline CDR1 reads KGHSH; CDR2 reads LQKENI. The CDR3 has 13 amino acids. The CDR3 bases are TGTGCCAGCTCAACGTTGGGGGACAATGAGCAGTTCTTC. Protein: CASSTLGDNEQFF. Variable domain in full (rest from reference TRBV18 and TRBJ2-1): NAGVMQNPRHLVRRRGQEARLRCSPMKGHSHVYWYRQLPEEGLKFMVYLQKENIIDESGMPKERFSAEFPKEGPSILRIQQVVRGDSAAYFCASSTLGDNEQFFGPGTRLTVL.

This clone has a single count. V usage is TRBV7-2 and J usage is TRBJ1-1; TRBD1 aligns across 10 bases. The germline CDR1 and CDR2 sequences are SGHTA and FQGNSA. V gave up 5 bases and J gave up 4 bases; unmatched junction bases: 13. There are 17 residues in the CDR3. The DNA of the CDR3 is TGTGCCAGCAGCCCCCTCCCGGGACAGGGGTCGAGCACTGAAGCTTTCTTT. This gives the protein CASSPLPGQGSSTEAFF.

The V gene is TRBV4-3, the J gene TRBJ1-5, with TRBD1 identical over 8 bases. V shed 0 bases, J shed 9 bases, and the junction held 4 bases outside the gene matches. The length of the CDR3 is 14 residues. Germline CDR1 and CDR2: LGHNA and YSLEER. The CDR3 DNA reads TGCGCCAGCAGCCAAGATCAGGGGGCAGGGCCCCAGCATTTT. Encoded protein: CASSQDQGAGPQHF.

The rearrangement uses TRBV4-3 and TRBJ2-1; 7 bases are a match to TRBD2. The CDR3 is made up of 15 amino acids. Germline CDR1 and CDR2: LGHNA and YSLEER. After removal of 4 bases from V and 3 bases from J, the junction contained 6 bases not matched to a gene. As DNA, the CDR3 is TGCGCCAGCAGCCCGCTTCGGGGGGACTACAATGAGCAGTTCTTC. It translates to CASSPLRGDYNEQFF.

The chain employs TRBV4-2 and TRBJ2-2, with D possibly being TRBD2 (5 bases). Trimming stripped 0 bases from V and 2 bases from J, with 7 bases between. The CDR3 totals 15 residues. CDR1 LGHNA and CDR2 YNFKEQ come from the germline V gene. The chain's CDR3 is CASSQEGRNTGELFF. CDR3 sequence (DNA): TGTGCCAGCAGCCAAGAGGGGAGAAACACCGGGGAGCTGTTTTTT.

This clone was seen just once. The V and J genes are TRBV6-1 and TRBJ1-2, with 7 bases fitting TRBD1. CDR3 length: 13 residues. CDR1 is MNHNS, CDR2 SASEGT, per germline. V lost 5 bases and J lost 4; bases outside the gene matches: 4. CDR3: CASSPRGTYGYTF. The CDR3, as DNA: TGTGCCAGCAGTCCCAGGGGGACCTATGGCTACACCTTC.

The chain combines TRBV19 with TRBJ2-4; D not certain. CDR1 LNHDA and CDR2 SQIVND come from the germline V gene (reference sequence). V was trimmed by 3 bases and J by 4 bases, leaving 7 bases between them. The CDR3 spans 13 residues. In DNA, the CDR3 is TGTGCCAGTAGTATTCCACCTAAAAACATTCAGTACTTC. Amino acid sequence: CASSIPPKNIQYF.

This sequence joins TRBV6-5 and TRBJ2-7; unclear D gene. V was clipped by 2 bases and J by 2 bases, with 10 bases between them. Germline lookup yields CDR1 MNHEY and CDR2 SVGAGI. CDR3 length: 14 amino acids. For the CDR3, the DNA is TGTGCCAGCAGTTACATCGCCGGACCCTACGAGCAGTACTTC. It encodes CASSYIAGPYEQYF.

DNA of the CDR3: TGTGCCAGCAGCTTAACGGACACCGGGGAGCTGTTTTTT. Its protein product is CASSLTDTGELFF. The chain joins TRBV7-3 to TRBJ2-2; D is unclear. In germline, CDR1 is SGHTA, CDR2 FQGTGA. Trimming took off 0 bases at V and 3 bases at J, with 2 bases between the two ends. The CDR3 has 13 amino acids.

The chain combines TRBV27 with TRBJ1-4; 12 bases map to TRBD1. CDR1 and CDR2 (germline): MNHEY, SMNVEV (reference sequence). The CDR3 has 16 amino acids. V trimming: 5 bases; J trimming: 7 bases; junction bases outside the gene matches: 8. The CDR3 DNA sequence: TGTGCCAGCAGTAGACTACCGGGACAGGGGGCTGAAAAACTGTTTTTT. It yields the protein CASSRLPGQGAEKLFF.

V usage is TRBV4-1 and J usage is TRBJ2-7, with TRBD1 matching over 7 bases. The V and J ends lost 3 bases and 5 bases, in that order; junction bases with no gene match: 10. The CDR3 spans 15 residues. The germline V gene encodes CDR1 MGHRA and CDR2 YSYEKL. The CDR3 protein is CASSQTQTGKNEQYF. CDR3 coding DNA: TGCGCCAGCAGCCAGACCCAGACAGGGAAAAACGAGCAGTACTTC.

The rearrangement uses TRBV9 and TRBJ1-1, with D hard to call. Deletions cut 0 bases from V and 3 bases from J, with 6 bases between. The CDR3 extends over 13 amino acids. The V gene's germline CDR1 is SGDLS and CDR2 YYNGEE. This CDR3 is CASSVGGDTEAFF. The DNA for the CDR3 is TGTGCCAGCAGCGTAGGTGGGGACACTGAAGCTTTCTTT.

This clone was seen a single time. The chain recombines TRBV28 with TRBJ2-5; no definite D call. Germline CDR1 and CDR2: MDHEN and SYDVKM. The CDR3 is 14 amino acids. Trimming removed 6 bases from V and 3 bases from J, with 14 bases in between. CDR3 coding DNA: TGTGCCAGCAGCCCCAACTCCCTAGAAGAGACCCAGTACTTC. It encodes CASSPNSLEETQYF.

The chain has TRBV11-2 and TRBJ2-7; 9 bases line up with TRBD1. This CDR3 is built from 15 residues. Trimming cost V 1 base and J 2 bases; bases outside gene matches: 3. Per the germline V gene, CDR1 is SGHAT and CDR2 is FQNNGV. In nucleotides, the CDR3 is TGTGCCAGCAGCTTAGGGACAGGGGAAACCTACGAGCAGTACTTC. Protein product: CASSLGTGETYEQYF. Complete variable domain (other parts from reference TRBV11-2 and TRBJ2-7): EAGVAQSPRYKIIEKRQSVAFWCNPISGHATLYWYQQILGQGPKLLIQFQNNGVVDDSQLPKDRFSAERLKGVDSTLKIQPAKLEDSAVYLCASSLGTGETYEQYFGPGTRLTVT.

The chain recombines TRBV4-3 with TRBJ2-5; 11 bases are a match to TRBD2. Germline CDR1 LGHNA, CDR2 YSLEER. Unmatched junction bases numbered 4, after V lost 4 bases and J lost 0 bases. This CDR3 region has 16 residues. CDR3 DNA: TGCGCCAGCAGCCGGGAGACTAGCGGGGACCAAGAGACCCAGTACTTC. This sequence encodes CASSRETSGDQETQYF.

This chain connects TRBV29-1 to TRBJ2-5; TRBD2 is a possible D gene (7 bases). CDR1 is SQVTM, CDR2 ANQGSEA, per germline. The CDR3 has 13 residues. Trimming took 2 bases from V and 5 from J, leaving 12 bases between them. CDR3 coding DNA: TGCAGCGTTGAAAGAGGGGGGGCGGAGACCCAGTACTTC. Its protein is CSVERGGAETQYF.